A single sample is the source of the 7 T cell receptor beta chains below, sequenced in a study of cytomegalovirus exposure and HLA in healthy donors. Researchers ran the PCR with 60 Vbeta and 13 Jbeta primers. Sequencing used immunoSEQ multiplex PCR; TCRdb keeps in-frame clones, though not all of them. Its table lists 130,000 or so clones. The sample was PBMCs. These receptors were obtained from a woman aged 18-30 years in good health and CMV-seronegative.

The chain employs TRBV29-1 and TRBJ2-7, with 11 bases matching TRBD2. This CDR3 has 15 residues. V lost 6 bases to trimming and J lost 2 bases; unmatched junction nucleotides: 9. CDR1 is SQVTM and CDR2 is ANQGSEA in the germline V gene. CDR3 in DNA: TGCAGCGTCGGACTAGCGGGTAGATCAACCTACGAGCAGTACTTC. It yields the protein CSVGLAGRSTYEQYF.

The gene calls are TRBV6-1 and TRBJ1-1; TRBD1 agrees at 8 bases. Germline CDR1 and CDR2: MNHNS and SASEGT. The junction had 4 bases not matched to a gene; V was cut back by 1 base and J by 3 bases. CDR3 length: 15 residues. CDR3 in amino acids: CASSEGGTGYTEAFF. Here the CDR3 DNA reads TGTGCCAGCAGTGAAGGCGGGACAGGCTACACTGAAGCTTTCTTT.

The rearrangement links TRBV11-2 to TRBJ2-1, with D perhaps matching TRBD2 (5 bases). Germline-derived CDR1 and CDR2 are SGHAT and FQNNGV. The CDR3 is 16 residues long. V was trimmed by 5 bases and J by 4 bases, leaving 18 bases between them. This chain's CDR3 is CASSLERTPTYNEQFF. Written as DNA, the CDR3 is TGTGCCAGCAGCCTCGAGCGGACCCCTACTTACAATGAGCAGTTCTTC.

The chain joins TRBV9 to TRBJ2-3, with D perhaps matching TRBD2 (5 bases). In germline, CDR1 is SGDLS, CDR2 YYNGEE. Trimming stripped 3 bases from V and 6 bases from J, with 20 bases between. CDR3 length: 16 amino acids. CDR3 protein: CASSANYQDSADTQYF. The CDR3, as DNA: TGTGCCAGCAGCGCGAACTATCAGGACTCAGCGGATACGCAGTATTTT.

This rearrangement joins TRBV19 to TRBJ2-7, with 11 bases fitting TRBD2. The CDR3 length is 13 residues. The germline CDR1 and CDR2 sequences are LNHDA and SQIVND (reference sequence). Losses at the gene ends were 6 bases for V and 3 bases for J; bases not matched to a gene: 1. This CDR3 reads CASRLAGGYEQYF. DNA of the CDR3: TGTGCCAGTAGGCTAGCGGGAGGCTACGAGCAGTACTTC.

J is TRBJ2-1 and V is TRBV5-4; 9 bases map to TRBD2. The CDR3 consists of 17 residues. With 5 bases clipped from V and 3 bases from J, the junction kept 12 bases outside the gene matches. The germline V gene encodes CDR1 SGHNT and CDR2 YYREEE (reference sequence). CDR3 bases: TGTGCCAGCAGTCTCCTAAGGAGCGGGAGGAGCTACAATGAGCAGTTCTTC. Translation gives CASSLLRSGRSYNEQFF.

The J gene is TRBJ2-3, the V gene TRBV7-3, with 11 bases matching TRBD2. This CDR3 has 14 amino acids. V lost 5 bases, J lost 6 bases, and 4 bases stayed unmatched. In germline, CDR1 is SGHTA, CDR2 FQGTGA. CDR3 protein: CASSETSGKDTQYF. CDR3 nucleotide sequence: TGTGCCAGCAGCGAGACTAGCGGGAAGGATACGCAGTATTTT.